The 24 T cell receptor beta chains given below trace back to one sample, sequenced in a study of vaccination and CD4 T cells after COVID-19. The assay that was used to sequence DNA from cultured CD4+ T cells was the Oncomine TCR Beta short-read assay. TCRdb itself ran the PCR reads through MiXCR, one entry per CDR3 protein. The sample records some 10,000 distinct CDR3 sequences, more than 35% being singletons. The antigens these receptors bind are not known. Treatment meaning: approximately nine-day PBMC culture with coronavirus spike peptide pools or control peptides (ViraFEST assay). The sample consisted of CD4+ T cells from blood, cultured in vitro. The receptors were gathered from a human donor who had recovered from COVID-19.

The chain couples TRBV18 to TRBJ1-1; tentatively, D is TRBD1 (6 bases). The CDR3 runs 13 residues. Trimming stripped 3 bases from V and 7 bases from J, with 12 bases between. Germline assignment: CDR1 KGHSH and CDR2 LQKENI. The CDR3 region is CASSPAGDFEAFF. The CDR3 DNA reads as TGTGCCAGCTCACCTGCAGGGGATTTTGAAGCTTTCTTT.

The chain links TRBV2 to TRBJ1-1; the D is unclear. This CDR3 has 14 residues. Trimming took off 5 bases at V and 3 bases at J, with 13 bases between the two ends. Germline CDR1 and CDR2: SNHLY and FYNNEI. CDR3: CASSRASRDTEAFF. CDR3 DNA sequence: TGTGCCAGCAGTCGGGCCTCGAGGGACACTGAAGCTTTCTTT.

The J gene is TRBJ1-1, the V gene TRBV7-9; no definite D call. V lost 3 bases, J lost 0 bases, and 11 bases lay in between. Germline-derived CDR1 and CDR2 are SEHNR and FQNEAQ (reference sequence). This CDR3 comprises 15 residues. DNA for the CDR3: TGTGCCAGCAGCTTTAGAGACGGACTGAACACTGAAGCTTTCTTT. Its protein is CASSFRDGLNTEAFF.

This clonotype was seen more than once but under ten times. The CDR3 is CASSPDSVYGYTF. Written as DNA, the CDR3 is TGTGCCAGCTCACCGGACAGCGTTTATGGCTACACCTTC. This sequence joins TRBV18 and TRBJ1-2; D is perhaps TRBD1 (6 bases). Germline CDR1 reads KGHSH; CDR2 reads LQKENI. This CDR3 has 13 residues. The V gene lost 3 bases and the J gene lost 5 bases, with 10 bases spanning the gap.

V and J are TRBV7-9 and TRBJ1-2; D is uncertain. CDR3 length: 14 residues. Trimming shortened V by 3 bases and J by 8 bases, and 16 bases separated the two germline ends. The germline gives CDR1 SEHNR, CDR2 FQNEAQ (reference sequence). The DNA of the CDR3 is TGTGCCAGCAGCTTCTTGTCTGCGGATAGGGGCTACACCTTC. Its protein is CASSFLSADRGYTF.

This clonotype has a handful of counts. The V call is TRBV20-1, the J call TRBJ1-3, with D uncertain. Germline loops: CDR1 DFQATT, CDR2 SNEGSKA (reference sequence). This CDR3 comprises 14 residues. Trimming removed 0 bases at V and 1 base at J, with 7 bases between. CDR3 bases: TGCAGTGCTAGAGATAGCGGTTCTGGAAACACCATATATTTT. Translating gives CSARDSGSGNTIYF.

This clonotype has just a few counts. The V call is TRBV6-4, the J call TRBJ1-2; D not certain. The V end lost 6 bases, the J end lost 8 bases, and 16 bases lay between the germline ends. The CDR3 has 13 amino acids. Germline V gene lookup returns CDR1 MRHNA and CDR2 SNTAGT. The CDR3 bases are TGTGCCAGCAGCGACCGCTCGGCCTGGGGCTACACCTTC. Translated, it gives CASSDRSAWGYTF.

This rearrangement joins TRBV5-4 to TRBJ2-7, with TRBD2 matching over 10 bases. Germline loops: CDR1 SGHNT, CDR2 YYREEE (reference sequence). This CDR3 contains 17 residues. V shed 0 bases, J shed 3 bases, and the junction held 9 bases outside the gene matches. The CDR3 DNA follows: TGTGCCAGCAGCTTGGGGACTAGCGGCCGACTAAGCTACGAGCAGTACTTC. It specifies CASSLGTSGRLSYEQYF.

The J gene is TRBJ1-2, the V gene TRBV5-1; perhaps TRBD1 as D (5 bases). V was cut by 0 bases and J by 7 bases, with 10 bases left in between. Germline-derived CDR1 and CDR2 are SGHRS and YFSETQ. The CDR3 has 13 amino acids. The CDR3 bases are TGCGCCAGCAGCTTGGCAGGGCGGTCTGGCTACACCTTC. The encoded protein is CASSLAGRSGYTF.

The chain employs TRBV7-2 and TRBJ1-4; no firm D call. From germline, CDR1 is SGHTA and CDR2 FQGNSA. The CDR3 consists of 16 residues. With 2 bases removed from V and 2 bases from J, the gap between germline ends came to 12 bases. As DNA, the CDR3 is TGTGCCAGCAGCTTACGGGCGGCCGGGACTAATGAAAAACTGTTTTTT. This codes for CASSLRAAGTNEKLFF.

V is TRBV20-1 and J is TRBJ2-1, with D unresolved. The V end lost 6 bases, the J end lost 10 bases, and 10 bases lay between the germline ends. Germline CDR1 and CDR2: DFQATT and SNEGSKA (reference sequence). The CDR3 is 10 amino acids. This CDR3 reads CSASHTEQFF. The CDR3 DNA reads TGCAGTGCCAGCCACACGGAGCAGTTCTTC.

The chain carries TRBV6-2 or TRBV6-3 and TRBJ2-3; D is uncertain. There are 11 residues in the CDR3. CDR1 and CDR2 from the germline V gene are MNHEY and SVGEGT. V gave up 5 bases and J gave up 2 bases, with 2 bases separating them. CDR3 nucleotide sequence: TGTGCCAGCAGTACCACAGATACGCAGTATTTT. As protein: CASSTTDTQYF.

CDR3 loop: CASSPSGIYTGELFF. As DNA, the CDR3 is TGTGCCAGCAGCCCGAGCGGGATATACACCGGGGAGCTGTTTTTT. The rearrangement joins TRBV3-1 to TRBJ2-2; 7 bases agree with TRBD2. Trimming took 4 bases from V and 3 from J; bases not matched to a gene: 5. CDR3 size: 15 residues. Germline V lookup: CDR1 LGHDT, CDR2 YNNKEL (reference sequence).

The chain employs TRBV12-3 or TRBV12-4 and TRBJ2-5; 7 positions agree with TRBD2. The J segment lost 7 bases and the V segment lost 11 bases, leaving 10 bases of the junction unmatched. This CDR3 comprises 12 residues. This chain's CDR3 is CASRGVLGTQYF. The CDR3 DNA reads TGTGCCTCCCGGGGGGTGCTAGGGACCCAGTACTTC.

This clonotype was seen more than once but under ten times. The chain has TRBV20-1 and TRBJ2-5; 11 nucleotides line up with TRBD2. The ends lost 7 bases at V and 2 bases at J; junction bases unmatched: 9. This CDR3 region has 15 residues. Germline assignment: CDR1 DFQATT and CDR2 SNEGSKA (reference sequence). The CDR3 region is CSGEPVAGGQETQYF. The CDR3 nucleotides are TGCAGTGGGGAGCCTGTAGCGGGGGGGCAAGAGACCCAGTACTTC.

V is TRBV5-1 and J is TRBJ2-1, with 9 bases identical to TRBD1. The CDR3 contains 16 residues. Germline values: CDR1 SGHRS, CDR2 YFSETQ. J gave up 7 bases and V 0 bases, and 8 bases lay outside the gene matches. The CDR3 protein is CASSLAGTGMMNEQFF. DNA for the CDR3: TGCGCCAGCAGCTTGGCCGGGACAGGGATGATGAATGAGCAGTTCTTC.

The J gene is TRBJ2-2, the V gene TRBV6-1; a possible D gene is TRBD2 (6 bases). Germline V CDR1 and CDR2: MNHNS, SASEGT. CDR3 length equals 13 residues. V lost 6 bases to trimming and J lost 1 base, with 6 bases between them. This CDR3 is CASSGGNTGELFF. As DNA, the CDR3 is TGTGCCAGCAGCGGGGGGAACACCGGGGAGCTGTTTTTT.

V is TRBV29-1 and J is TRBJ1-1, with 7 bases that match TRBD1. This CDR3 has 12 residues. The junction had 7 bases not matched to a gene; V was cut back by 7 bases and J by 5 bases. Per germline, CDR1 SQVTM and CDR2 ANQGSEA. As DNA, the CDR3 is TGCAGCGCCCGGGACAGTGGGACTGAAGCTTTCTTT. Its protein is CSARDSGTEAFF. The full variable domain, its missing parts supplied by reference TRBV29-1 and TRBJ1-1, is SAVISQKPSRDICQRGTSLTIQCQVDSQVTMMFWYRQQPGQSLTLIATANQGSEATYESGFVIDKFPISRPNLTFSTLTVSNMSPEDSSIYLCSARDSGTEAFFGQGTRLTVV.

The chain has TRBV5-4 and TRBJ1-2; D may be TRBD1 (5 bases). Trimming cost V 0 bases and J 7 bases, with 10 bases left between them. The germline gives CDR1 SGHNT, CDR2 YYREEE (reference sequence). The CDR3 extends over 13 amino acids. The DNA for the CDR3 is TGTGCCAGCAGCTTGGCAGGGACGAGTGGCTACACCTTC. It is translated as CASSLAGTSGYTF.

This clonotype was recorded a few times. This chain uses TRBV7-9 with TRBJ1-4, with D tentatively TRBD1 (6 bases). The CDR3 spans 16 residues. CDR1 is SEHNR and CDR2 is FQNEAQ in the germline V gene (reference sequence). Trimming cost V 4 bases and J 8 bases, with 20 bases left between them. Written as DNA, the CDR3 is TGTGCCAGCAGCTCCCGGGGAGGGGGGGCTCGGGAAAAACTGTTTTTT. Protein: CASSSRGGGAREKLFF. The whole variable domain, filled in from reference TRBV7-9 and TRBJ1-4, reads DTGVSQNPRHKITKRGQNVTFRCDPISEHNRLYWYRQTLGQGPEFLTYFQNEAQLEKSRLLSDRFSAERPKGSFSTLEIQRTEQGDSAMYLCASSSRGGGAREKLFFGSGTQLSVL.

This clonotype was picked up one time. The chain carries TRBV19 and TRBJ1-6, with D possibly being TRBD1 (6 bases). V lost 7 bases to trimming and J lost 11 bases, with 27 bases between them. The CDR3 is made up of 17 amino acids. Germline CDR1 reads LNHDA; CDR2 reads SQIVND (reference sequence). CDR3 sequence: CASNIRGGATIGPPLHF. For the CDR3, the DNA is TGTGCCAGTAACATACGAGGGGGGGCTACGATTGGTCCACCCCTCCACTTT.

J is TRBJ1-2 and V is TRBV20-1; D may be TRBD1 (5 bases). CDR1 is DFQATT and CDR2 is SNEGSKA in the germline V gene (reference sequence). The length of the CDR3 is 13 residues. Trimming stripped 2 bases from V and 1 base from J, with 8 bases between. For the CDR3, the DNA is TGCAGTGCTAGACCGGGACTTAACTATGGCTACACCTTC. Encoded protein: CSARPGLNYGYTF.

This clonotype was seen a few times. The chain couples TRBV5-6 to TRBJ1-2; D is undetermined. The V gene's germline CDR1 is SGHDT and CDR2 YYEEEE. V was cut by 4 bases and J by 4 bases, with 17 bases left in between. The CDR3 runs 15 residues. In DNA, the CDR3 is TGTGCCAGCAGCCGAAACCGGGGAGGGCGCTATGGCTACACCTTC. It translates to CASSRNRGGRYGYTF.

The gene calls are TRBV12-3 or TRBV12-4 and TRBJ2-7; D possibly uses TRBD1 or TRBD2 (5 bases each). V shed 3 bases and J shed 0 bases, with 15 bases lying between them. The CDR3 is made up of 16 amino acids. The CDR3 bases are TGTGCCAGCAGTTTTGAGAGGGGCCCCAGCTCCTACGAGCAGTACTTC. It codes for CASSFERGPSSYEQYF.